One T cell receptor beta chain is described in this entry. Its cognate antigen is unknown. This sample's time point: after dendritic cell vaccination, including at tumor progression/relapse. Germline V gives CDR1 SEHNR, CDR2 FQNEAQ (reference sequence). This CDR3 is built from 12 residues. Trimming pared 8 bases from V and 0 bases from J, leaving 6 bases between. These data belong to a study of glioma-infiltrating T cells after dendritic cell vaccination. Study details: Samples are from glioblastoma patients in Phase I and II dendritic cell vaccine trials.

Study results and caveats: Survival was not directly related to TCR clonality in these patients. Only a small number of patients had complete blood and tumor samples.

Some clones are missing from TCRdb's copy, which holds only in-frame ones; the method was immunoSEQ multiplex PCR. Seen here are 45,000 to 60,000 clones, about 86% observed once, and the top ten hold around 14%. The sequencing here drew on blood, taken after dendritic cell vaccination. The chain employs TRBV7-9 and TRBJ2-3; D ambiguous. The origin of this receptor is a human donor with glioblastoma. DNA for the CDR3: TGTGCCAGCGGAGTTAGCACAGATACGCAGTATTTT. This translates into CASGVSTDTQYF.